The 24 T cell receptor beta chains given below trace back to one sample, sequenced in a study of blood T cell repertoires in COVID-19. Profiling relied on immunoSEQ multiplex PCR, and the TCRdb table lists in-frame clones only, not all of them. The table includes about 150,000 clones, roughly 80% detected once. The sample comprised PBMCs or T cells enriched from blood (not recorded which). Source of these receptors: a man aged 50-59 years who had recovered from COVID-19.

This chain joins TRBV9 and TRBJ2-7, with a weak D call TRBD1 (6 bases). This CDR3 comprises 15 residues. The V end was cut by 0 bases, the J end by 1 base, with 11 bases between. The germline V gene has CDR1 SGDLS and CDR2 YYNGEE. The CDR3 loop is CASSVGQGKSYEQYF. The DNA for the CDR3 is TGTGCCAGCAGCGTAGGGCAGGGGAAGTCCTACGAGCAGTACTTC.

This clone was seen a few times. The V gene is TRBV9, the J gene TRBJ1-6; D may be TRBD1 (5 bases). Germline lookup yields CDR1 SGDLS and CDR2 YYNGEE. V shed 2 bases and J shed 8 bases, with 17 bases lying between them. The CDR3 is made up of 16 amino acids. The CDR3: CASSVSPGGSDSPLHF. DNA for the CDR3: TGTGCCAGCAGCGTGTCCCCCGGGGGGAGCGATTCACCCCTCCACTTT. Full variable domain (outside the CDR3, taken from reference TRBV9 and TRBJ1-6): DSGVTQTPKHLITATGQRVTLRCSPRSGDLSVYWYQQSLDQGLQFLIQYYNGEERAKGNILERFSAQQFPDLHSELNLSSLELGDSALYFCASSVSPGGSDSPLHFGNGTRLTVT.

CDR3 residues: CASSQGQGMIGNTIYF. Written as DNA, the CDR3 is TGTGCCAGCAGCCAAGGTCAGGGGATGATTGGAAACACCATATATTTT. The chain uses TRBV3-1 (or the pseudogene TRBV3-2) and TRBJ1-3; D possibly corresponds to TRBD1 (6 bases). CDR1 is LGHDT, CDR2 YNNKEL, per germline (reference sequence). Trimming cost V 1 base and J 3 bases, with 13 bases left between them. CDR3 length: 16 residues.

The chain employs TRBV2 and TRBJ1-4, with D perhaps TRBD1 (5 bases). The CDR3 sequence is 16 residues long. The ends were cut back, 1 base at V and 4 bases at J, with 13 bases in the middle. The germline gives CDR1 SNHLY, CDR2 FYNNEI. The CDR3 sequence is CASSEEGQVINEKLFF. CDR3 DNA: TGTGCCAGCAGTGAAGAGGGGCAGGTGATTAATGAAAAACTGTTTTTT.

The V and J genes are TRBV7-3 and TRBJ1-2; 9 nucleotides line up with TRBD1. This CDR3 is built from 14 residues. The germline CDR1 and CDR2 sequences are SGHTA and FQGTGA. V dropped 3 bases and J dropped 8; count of bases not matched to a gene: 7. The CDR3 sequence: CASSFPHRGRGYTF. In DNA form, the CDR3 reads TGTGCCAGCAGCTTCCCACACAGGGGGCGAGGCTACACCTTC.

This chain connects TRBV5-1 to TRBJ2-4; 9 bases match TRBD2. This CDR3 region has 19 residues. The germline gives CDR1 SGHRS, CDR2 YFSETQ. Losses at the gene ends were 1 base for V and 1 base for J; bases not matched to a gene: 12. The CDR3 reads CASSLISGGRNSAKNIQYF. The CDR3 region has the DNA TGCGCCAGCAGCTTGATTAGCGGGGGTCGGAACTCGGCCAAAAACATTCAGTACTTC.

This chain joins TRBV18 and TRBJ2-3, with TRBD1 matching over 10 bases. J gave up 2 bases and V 6 bases, and 5 bases lay outside the gene matches. The CDR3 runs 15 residues. Germline lookup yields CDR1 KGHSH and CDR2 LQKENI. As DNA, the CDR3 is TGTGCCAGCTCCCTGGGACAGGGGATCACAGATACGCAGTATTTT. Translating it yields CASSLGQGITDTQYF.

The CDR3 sequence is CASKEDRANTGELFF. For the CDR3, the DNA is TGTGCCAGCAAAGAGGACAGAGCGAACACCGGGGAGCTGTTTTTT. The V and J genes are TRBV6-6 and TRBJ2-2; D is perhaps TRBD1 (6 bases). The CDR3 sequence is 15 residues long. Trimming took off 7 bases at V and 0 bases at J, with 12 bases between the two ends. CDR1 and CDR2 (germline): MNHNY, SVGAGI (reference sequence).

V usage is TRBV10-3 and J usage is TRBJ2-7, with D perhaps matching TRBD2 (5 bases). This CDR3 contains 15 residues. V was shortened by 0 bases and J by 0 bases, with 9 bases between the two germline ends. CDR1 and CDR2 from the germline V gene are ENHRY and SYGVKD. The CDR3 nucleotides read TGTGCCATCAGTGAGTCAGTAGCGAGCTCCTACGAGCAGTACTTC. This codes for CAISESVASSYEQYF.

CDR3 in amino acids: CASGLTPGTGPPLNQPQHF. CDR3 sequence (DNA): TGTGCTAGTGGTTTGACCCCAGGGACAGGCCCGCCTCTCAATCAGCCCCAGCATTTT. The chain couples TRBV12-5 to TRBJ1-5; 8 bases align to TRBD1. Per germline, CDR1 LGHNT and CDR2 FRNRAP. The length of the CDR3 is 19 residues. The junction had 15 bases not matched to a gene; V was cut back by 2 bases and J by 3 bases.

The V and J genes are TRBV7-8 and TRBJ1-2; D gene unclear. The CDR3 length is 14 residues. CDR1 is SGHVS, CDR2 FQNEAQ, per germline. Between the trimmed V and J ends, which lost 4 bases and 2 bases, there was a span of 11 bases. CDR3 protein: CASSSQALNYGYTF. In DNA, the CDR3 is TGTGCCAGCAGCTCCCAAGCACTGAACTATGGCTACACCTTC.

This sequence joins TRBV27 and TRBJ1-5; perhaps TRBD1 as D (6 bases). Germline assignment: CDR1 MNHEY and CDR2 SMNVEV (reference sequence). The V and J ends lost 5 bases and 6 bases respectively, with 11 bases between them. The CDR3 length is 13 residues. The CDR3 sequence: CASSEGGGQPQHF. CDR3 in DNA: TGTGCCAGCAGTGAAGGGGGGGGTCAGCCCCAGCATTTT.

The chain combines TRBV11-3 with TRBJ2-1, with D possibly TRBD1 on 6 matching bases. Per germline, CDR1 SGHNT and CDR2 YENEEA. The CDR3 totals 16 residues. Trimming stripped 5 bases from V and 6 bases from J, with 20 bases between. The DNA for the CDR3 is TGTGCCAGCAGCACGACAGGAGGAACACCTACCAATGAGCAGTTCTTC. It translates to CASSTTGGTPTNEQFF.

The V gene is TRBV3-1 (or the pseudogene TRBV3-2), the J gene TRBJ2-3; 15 bases align to TRBD2. V trimming: 6 bases; J trimming: 7 bases; junction bases outside the gene matches: 8. The CDR3 covers 16 residues. The germline V gene has CDR1 LGHDT and CDR2 YNNKEL (reference sequence). CDR3 nucleotides: TGTGCCAGCAGTAGGACTAGCGGGGGGGCAACAAATACGCAGTATTTT. Its protein product is CASSRTSGGATNTQYF.

The chain has TRBV27 and TRBJ1-5; D remains ambiguous. The ends were cut back, 10 bases at V and 2 bases at J, with 18 bases in the middle. The CDR3 is made up of 15 amino acids. Germline V gene data show CDR1 as MNHEY and CDR2 as SMNVEV (reference sequence). The DNA of the CDR3 is TGTGCCACACACCCTGGAGGGATTGGCAATCAGCCCCAGCATTTT. It encodes CATHPGGIGNQPQHF.

The rearrangement uses TRBV11-3 and TRBJ1-1, with D uncertain. The CDR3 totals 14 residues. Trimming took 3 bases from V and 3 from J, leaving 11 bases between them. Germline values: CDR1 SGHNT, CDR2 YENEEA. In DNA form, the CDR3 reads TGTGCCAGCAGCTTCGGATGGAGGGACACTGAAGCTTTCTTT. Protein product: CASSFGWRDTEAFF.

The chain combines TRBV7-2 with TRBJ1-6; TRBD1 matches at 8 bases. The length of the CDR3 is 16 residues. Germline V gene lookup returns CDR1 SGHTA and CDR2 FQGNSA. V gave up 5 bases and J gave up 7 bases; unmatched junction bases: 10. CDR3 amino acids: CASSPQGQVLNSPLHF. DNA for the CDR3: TGTGCCAGCAGCCCCCAGGGACAGGTTTTAAATTCACCCCTCCACTTT.

The chain uses TRBV3-1 (or the pseudogene TRBV3-2) and TRBJ2-3, with 12 bases matching TRBD1. The CDR3 spans 24 residues. With 2 bases clipped from V and 2 bases from J, the junction kept 26 bases outside the gene matches. The germline CDR1 and CDR2 sequences are LGHDT and YNNKEL (reference sequence). CDR3 sequence: CASSQHGKPRDRGRPFTYTDTQYF. CDR3 in DNA: TGTGCCAGCAGCCAACACGGTAAACCCCGGGACAGGGGGCGACCATTTACATACACAGATACGCAGTATTTT.

This clone was detected a few times. This rearrangement joins TRBV10-3 to TRBJ1-1, with D tentatively TRBD1 (5 bases). Germline CDR1 reads ENHRY; CDR2 reads SYGVKD. This CDR3 comprises 13 residues. V lost 11 bases to trimming and J lost 1 base, with 14 bases between them. The DNA of the CDR3 is TGTGCCCTGCAGACAGACACGAACACTGAAGCTTTCTTT. As protein: CALQTDTNTEAFF.

V usage is TRBV15 and J usage is TRBJ2-2; 12 nucleotides agree with TRBD1. Germline V gives CDR1 LNHNV, CDR2 YYDKDF (reference sequence). The trim removed 5 bases at V and 4 bases at J, leaving 8 bases unmatched. The CDR3 has 17 residues. DNA of the CDR3: TGTGCCACCAGCGGCCGGGACAGGGGGCATTTCACCGGGGAGCTGTTTTTT. Protein product: CATSGRDRGHFTGELFF.

V is TRBV18 and J is TRBJ2-7; TRBD1 aligns across 8 bases. CDR1 KGHSH and CDR2 LQKENI come from the germline V gene. CDR3 length: 15 amino acids. The V and J ends lost 3 bases and 0 bases, in that order; junction bases with no gene match: 4. The CDR3 nucleotides are TGTGCCAGCTCACCCGGACAGGGTGGCTCCTACGAGCAGTACTTC. This codes for CASSPGQGGSYEQYF.

The chain combines TRBV5-4 with TRBJ2-1, with D perhaps matching TRBD2 (5 bases). The CDR3 contains 16 residues. Germline V gene data show CDR1 as SGHNT and CDR2 as YYREEE (reference sequence). V was clipped by 4 bases and J by 4 bases, with 18 bases between them. The CDR3 region has the DNA TGTGCCAGCAGCCGGGGTCAGACCCACAATTACAATGAGCAGTTCTTC. Translation: CASSRGQTHNYNEQFF.

The chain carries TRBV6-5 and TRBJ1-2; unclear D gene. The V gene lost 0 bases and the J gene lost 1 base, with 6 bases spanning the gap. The length of the CDR3 is 14 residues. Germline CDR1 and CDR2: MNHEY and SVGAGI. This CDR3 is CASSYSNSNYGYTF. The DNA for the CDR3 is TGTGCCAGCAGTTACTCGAACAGTAACTATGGCTACACCTTC.

This clone was found once. The CDR3 region is CASSLDRGHSPLHF. CDR3 nucleotides: TGTGCCAGCAGCTTAGACAGGGGTCATTCACCCCTCCACTTT. The chain employs TRBV7-9 and TRBJ1-6; 7 bases match TRBD1. This CDR3 contains 14 residues. The V gene end was trimmed by 1 base and the J gene end by 8 bases; junction bases not matched to a gene: 2. Germline V gene data show CDR1 as SEHNR and CDR2 as FQNEAQ (reference sequence).